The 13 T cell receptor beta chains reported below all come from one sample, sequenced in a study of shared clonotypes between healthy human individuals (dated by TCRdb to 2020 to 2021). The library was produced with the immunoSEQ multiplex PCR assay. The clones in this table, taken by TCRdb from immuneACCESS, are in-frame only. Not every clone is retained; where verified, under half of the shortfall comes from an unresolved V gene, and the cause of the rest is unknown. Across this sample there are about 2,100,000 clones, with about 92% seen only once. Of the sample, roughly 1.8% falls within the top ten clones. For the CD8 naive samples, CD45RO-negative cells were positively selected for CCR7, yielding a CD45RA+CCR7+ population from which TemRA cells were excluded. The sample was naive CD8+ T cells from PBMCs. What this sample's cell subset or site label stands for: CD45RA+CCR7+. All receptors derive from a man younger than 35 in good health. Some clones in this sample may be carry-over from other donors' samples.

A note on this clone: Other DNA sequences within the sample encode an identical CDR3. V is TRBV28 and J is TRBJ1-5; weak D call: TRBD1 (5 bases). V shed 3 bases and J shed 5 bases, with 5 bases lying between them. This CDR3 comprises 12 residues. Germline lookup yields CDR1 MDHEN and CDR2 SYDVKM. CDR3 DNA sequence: TGTGCCAGCAGTTTCAGGGATCAGCCCCAGCATTTT. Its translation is CASSFRDQPQHF.

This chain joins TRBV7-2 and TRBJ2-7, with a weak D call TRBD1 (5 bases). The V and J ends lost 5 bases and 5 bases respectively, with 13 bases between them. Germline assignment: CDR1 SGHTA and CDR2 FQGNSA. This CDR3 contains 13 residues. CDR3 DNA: TGTGCCAGCAGCCTCCTTGTGGGGCACGAGCAGTACTTC. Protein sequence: CASSLLVGHEQYF.

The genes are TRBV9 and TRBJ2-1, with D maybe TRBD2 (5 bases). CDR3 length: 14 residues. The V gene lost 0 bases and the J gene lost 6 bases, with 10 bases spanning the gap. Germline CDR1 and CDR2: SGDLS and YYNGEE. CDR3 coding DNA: TGTGCCAGCAGCGTAGGGCTAGCCCCCAATGAGCAGTTCTTC. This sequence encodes CASSVGLAPNEQFF.

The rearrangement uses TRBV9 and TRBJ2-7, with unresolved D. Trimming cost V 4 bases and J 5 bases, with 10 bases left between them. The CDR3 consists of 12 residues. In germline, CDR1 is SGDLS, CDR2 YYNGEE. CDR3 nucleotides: TGTGCCAGCAGCACAGACCTAGACGAGCAGTACTTC. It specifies CASSTDLDEQYF.

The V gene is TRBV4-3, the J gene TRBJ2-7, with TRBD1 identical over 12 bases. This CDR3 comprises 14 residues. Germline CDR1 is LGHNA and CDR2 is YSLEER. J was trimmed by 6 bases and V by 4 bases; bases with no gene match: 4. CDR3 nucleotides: TGCGCCAGCAGCCTCGGGACAGGGGGCAGCGAGCAGTACTTC. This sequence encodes CASSLGTGGSEQYF.

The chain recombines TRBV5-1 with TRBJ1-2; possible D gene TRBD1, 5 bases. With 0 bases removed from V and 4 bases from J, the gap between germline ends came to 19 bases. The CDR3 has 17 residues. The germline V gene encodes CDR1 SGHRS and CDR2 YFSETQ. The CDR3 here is CASSLAGDWAFGYGYTF. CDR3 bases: TGCGCCAGCAGCTTGGCCGGGGACTGGGCTTTTGGCTATGGCTACACCTTC.

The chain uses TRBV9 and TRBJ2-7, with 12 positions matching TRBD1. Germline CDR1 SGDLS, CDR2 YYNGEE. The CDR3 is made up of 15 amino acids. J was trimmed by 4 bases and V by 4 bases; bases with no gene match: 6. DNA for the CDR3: TGTGCCAGCAGCACCCGGGACAGGGGGCAATACGAGCAGTACTTC. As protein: CASSTRDRGQYEQYF.

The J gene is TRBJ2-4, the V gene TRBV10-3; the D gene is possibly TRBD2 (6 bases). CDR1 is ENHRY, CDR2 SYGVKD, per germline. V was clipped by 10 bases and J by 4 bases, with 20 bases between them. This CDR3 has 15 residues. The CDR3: CATSATGETKNIQYF. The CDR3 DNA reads TGTGCCACCTCCGCTACGGGGGAGACTAAAAACATTCAGTACTTC.

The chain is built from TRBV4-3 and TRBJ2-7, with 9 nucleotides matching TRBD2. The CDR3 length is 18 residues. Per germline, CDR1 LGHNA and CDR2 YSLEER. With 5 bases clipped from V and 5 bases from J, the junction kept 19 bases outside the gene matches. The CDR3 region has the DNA TGCGCCAGCAGCTCCGGGACGGCTAGCGGGAACTCAGAGGACGAGCAGTACTTC. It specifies CASSSGTASGNSEDEQYF.

The CDR3 protein is CASTPTDYNEQFF. The CDR3, as DNA: TGTGCCAGCACCCCGACAGACTACAATGAGCAGTTCTTC. This rearrangement joins TRBV9 to TRBJ2-1, with D maybe TRBD1 (5 bases). Germline V gene data show CDR1 as SGDLS and CDR2 as YYNGEE. The germline V and J ends were trimmed by 6 bases and 3 bases, with 10 bases remaining between them. The CDR3 totals 13 residues.

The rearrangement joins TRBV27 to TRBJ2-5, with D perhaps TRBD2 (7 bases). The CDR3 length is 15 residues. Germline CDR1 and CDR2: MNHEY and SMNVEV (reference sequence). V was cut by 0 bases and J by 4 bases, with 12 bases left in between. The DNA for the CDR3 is TGTGCCAGCAGTTTATCCGGGGGGCAAGGAGAGACCCAGTACTTC. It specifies CASSLSGGQGETQYF.

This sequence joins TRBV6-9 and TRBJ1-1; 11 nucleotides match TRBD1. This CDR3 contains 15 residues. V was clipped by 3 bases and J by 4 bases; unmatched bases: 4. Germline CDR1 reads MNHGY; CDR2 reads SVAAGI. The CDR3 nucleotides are TGTGCCAGCAGTTACTCCGGGACAGGGGGCACTGAAGCTTTCTTT. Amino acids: CASSYSGTGGTEAFF.

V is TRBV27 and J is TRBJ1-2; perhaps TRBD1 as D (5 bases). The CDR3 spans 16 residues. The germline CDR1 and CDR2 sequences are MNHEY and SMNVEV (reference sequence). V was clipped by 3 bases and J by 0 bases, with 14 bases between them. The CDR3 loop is CASSLIFGGSNYGYTF. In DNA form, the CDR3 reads TGTGCCAGCAGTTTGATCTTTGGGGGGTCTAACTATGGCTACACCTTC.